This is a list of T cell receptor beta chains from one sample in a study of T cell responses to AZD1222 COVID-19 vaccine. Sequencing used immunoSEQ multiplex PCR; TCRdb keeps in-frame clones, though not all of them. The sample has some 130,000 clones, more than 85% seen once; the top ten hold about 0.91%. This specimen was peripheral blood, taken on day 0 of AZD1222 vaccination. The origin of the receptors is an adult in good health. Both conserved end residues are part of each CDR3. The D gene is left open where the match is weak.

V: TRBV4-1
length: 14
J: TRBJ1-1
D: -
DNA: TGCGCCAGCAGCCAACACAGCGGGGATATTGAAGCTTTCTTT
CDR3: CASSQHSGDIEAFF

V: TRBV4-1
length: 15
J: TRBJ2-2
D: -
DNA: TGCGCCAGCAGCACCCAGAGAAGTCAAACCGGGGAGCTGTTTTTT
CDR3: CASSTQRSQTGELFF

V: TRBV2
length: 11
J: TRBJ1-2
D: TRBD1
DNA: TGTGCCAGCAGTTCGGACAGGGGTCAAGTCTTC
CDR3: CASSSDRGQVF

V: TRBV6-6
length: 13
J: TRBJ1-5
D: -
DNA: TGTGCCAGCACCCGCGTCGGGGGTCAGCCCCAGCATTTT
CDR3: CASTRVGGQPQHF

V: TRBV6-4
length: 15
J: TRBJ2-3
D: -
DNA: TGTGCCAGCAGTGACTCGGCGGGACCCACAGATACGCAGTATTTT
CDR3: CASSDSAGPTDTQYF

V: TRBV25-1
length: 15
J: TRBJ2-2
D: TRBD1
DNA: TGTGCCAGCAGGTCAGGACAGGGGGCTGCTTCGGAGCTGTTTTTT
CDR3: CASRSGQGAASELFF

V: TRBV20-1
length: 14
J: TRBJ1-6
D: -
DNA: TGCAGTGCTAGTGCAGATAAATATAATTCACCCCTCCACTTT
CDR3: CSASADKYNSPLHF

V: TRBV18
length: 15
J: TRBJ2-3
D: TRBD2
DNA: TGTGCCAGCTCACCACTCGCGGGGGAAACAGATACGCAGTATTTT
CDR3: CASSPLAGETDTQYF

V: TRBV2
length: 12
J: TRBJ1-2
D: -
DNA: TGTGCCGGGACCGAACGTAACTATGGCTACACCTTC
CDR3: CAGTERNYGYTF

V: TRBV6-5
length: 14
J: TRBJ1-1
D: -
DNA: TGTGCCAGCAGTCCACAGCCCAGAAGCACTGAAGCTTTCTTT
CDR3: CASSPQPRSTEAFF

V: TRBV5-6
length: 15
J: TRBJ1-2
D: -
DNA: TGTGCCAGCAGCTCCTACGTTGGGACCCCCGAGGGCTACACCTTC
CDR3: CASSSYVGTPEGYTF

V: TRBV27
length: 17
J: TRBJ1-6
D: -
DNA: TGTGCCAGCAGTTTATCTGGTAGAGTCTCCTATAATTCACCCCTCCACTTT
CDR3: CASSLSGRVSYNSPLHF